Listed here are 26 T cell receptor beta chains from one sample, sequenced in a study of beta chain features in type 1 diabetes. The investigators reverse transcribed all of the isolated RNA, so they sequenced expressed TCRB transcripts. The table came from immunoSEQ multiplex PCR; TCRdb's copy has only in-frame clones and leaves some out. The data show 500,000 to 700,000 clones, around a sixth seen once. Material for sequencing was naive CD4+ T cells from blood. These receptors were obtained from a man aged 18 to 35 in good health.

This sequence joins TRBV5-6 and TRBJ2-1; no clear D. Per the germline V gene, CDR1 is SGHDT and CDR2 is YYEEEE. The V end lost 0 bases, the J end lost 3 bases, and 4 bases lay between the germline ends. The CDR3 loop spans 13 amino acids. The CDR3, as DNA: TGTGCCAGCAGCTTGGCAGTCTACAATGAGCAGTTCTTC. Translating it yields CASSLAVYNEQFF.

As to this clone: At the DNA level, this CDR3 is encoded by other sequences in the same sample as well. V usage is TRBV20-1 and J usage is TRBJ1-4, with unresolved D. Germline V lookup: CDR1 DFQATT, CDR2 SNEGSKA (reference sequence). Trimming removed 3 bases at V and 4 bases at J, with 3 bases between. The CDR3 runs 11 residues. The CDR3 here is CSARDNEKLFF. The CDR3 bases are TGCAGTGCTAGGGATAATGAAAAACTGTTTTTT.

There are a few counts of this clone. V and J are TRBV9 and TRBJ1-5, with 8 bases that match TRBD1. Germline trimming cut 1 base from V and 4 bases from J; bases unmatched to any gene: 4. Germline loops: CDR1 SGDLS, CDR2 YYNGEE. The CDR3 covers 15 residues. The CDR3 DNA is TGTGCCAGCAGCGTAAGTACAGGGGGGAATCAGCCCCAGCATTTT. This sequence encodes CASSVSTGGNQPQHF.

This clone was detected a few times. The chain joins TRBV28 to TRBJ2-3; D remains unclear. CDR1 and CDR2 (germline): MDHEN, SYDVKM. V was pared by 2 bases and J by 1 base, with 19 bases between. This CDR3 has 18 amino acids. In DNA, the CDR3 is TGTGCCAGCAGTTTAACCTCCACGGGCTGGTCACGCACAGATACGCAGTATTTT. Translation gives CASSLTSTGWSRTDTQYF.

This clone was observed a few times. The gene calls are TRBV2 and TRBJ2-7, with TRBD1 identical over 7 bases. Germline assignment: CDR1 SNHLY and CDR2 FYNNEI. Unmatched junction bases numbered 5, after V lost 4 bases and J lost 2 bases. CDR3 size: 14 residues. Here the CDR3 reads CASSVAGGTYEQYF. CDR3 DNA: TGTGCCAGCAGTGTTGCAGGGGGAACCTACGAGCAGTACTTC.

The chain links TRBV7-2 to TRBJ1-1; D remains ambiguous. The ends were cut back, 2 bases at V and 4 bases at J, with 11 bases in the middle. The germline CDR1 and CDR2 sequences are SGHTA and FQGNSA. The CDR3 is 14 amino acids. CDR3 region: CASSLWARGTEAFF. The CDR3 DNA reads as TGTGCCAGCAGCTTATGGGCGCGTGGCACTGAAGCTTTCTTT.

This chain links TRBV5-6 with TRBJ1-5; D unresolved. The CDR3 is 15 residues long. Germline loops: CDR1 SGHDT, CDR2 YYEEEE. Trimming pared 4 bases from V and 9 bases from J, leaving 20 bases between. CDR3 in DNA: TGTGCCAGCAGCCGAGCCCCGACGGGTCTCGGGCCCCAGCATTTT. It specifies CASSRAPTGLGPQHF.

A few counts support this clone. The chain combines TRBV7-3 with TRBJ2-5; 13 bases agree with TRBD2. The CDR3 runs 15 residues. Trimming took 5 bases from V and 5 from J; bases not matched to a gene: 5. Germline CDR1 reads SGHTA; CDR2 reads FQGTGA. The CDR3 region has the DNA TGTGCCAGCAGCCCACTAGCGGGGGGGCCGGAGACCCAGTACTTC. As protein: CASSPLAGGPETQYF.

The sample holds a few counts of this clone. This rearrangement joins TRBV30 to TRBJ1-2; D not certain. Germline CDR1 is GTSNPN and CDR2 is SVGIG (reference sequence). The germline V and J ends were trimmed by 1 base and 4 bases, with 16 bases remaining between them. The length of the CDR3 is 15 residues. CDR3 in amino acids: CAWSGRAKAGYGYTF. The CDR3 DNA reads TGTGCCTGGAGTGGCCGGGCCAAGGCAGGCTATGGCTACACCTTC.

The gene calls are TRBV10-3 and TRBJ2-1; 9 bases map to TRBD2. The CDR3 loop spans 15 amino acids. Germline trimming cut 7 bases from V and 4 bases from J; bases unmatched to any gene: 8. Germline-derived CDR1 and CDR2 are ENHRY and SYGVKD. The CDR3 DNA is TGTGCCATCAACCAAGGCGGGAGGGAGTACAATGAGCAGTTCTTC. It yields the protein CAINQGGREYNEQFF.

The rearrangement joins TRBV6-5 to TRBJ2-1; D is ambiguous. This CDR3 has 15 residues. The V gene's germline CDR1 is MNHEY and CDR2 SVGAGI. The V end lost 2 bases, the J end lost 0 bases, and 8 bases lay between the germline ends. CDR3 DNA sequence: TGTGCCAGCAGTTACGACCCCCTCTCCTACAATGAGCAGTTCTTC. It encodes CASSYDPLSYNEQFF.

The V and J genes are TRBV19 and TRBJ2-7; D is possibly TRBD1 or TRBD2 (5 bases each). This CDR3 spans 15 amino acids. With 1 base removed from V and 0 bases from J, the gap between germline ends came to 10 bases. The germline V gene has CDR1 LNHDA and CDR2 SQIVND (reference sequence). CDR3 in DNA: TGTGCCAGTAGTATAGGCACAGGACTCTCCTACGAGCAGTACTTC. Translation gives CASSIGTGLSYEQYF.

This clone was picked up a small number of times. This chain uses TRBV28 with TRBJ2-2; TRBD2 aligns across 11 bases. CDR3 length: 17 residues. V lost 10 bases to trimming and J lost 1 base; unmatched junction nucleotides: 11. The germline CDR1 and CDR2 sequences are MDHEN and SYDVKM. The CDR3 loop is CATPGSGGAENTGELFF. In DNA, the CDR3 is TGTGCCACCCCGGGTAGCGGGGGGGCCGAGAACACCGGGGAGCTGTTTTTT.

This sequence joins TRBV2 and TRBJ2-2; the match to TRBD1 covers 9 bases. This CDR3 is built from 15 residues. Germline assignment: CDR1 SNHLY and CDR2 FYNNEI. After removal of 7 bases from V and 4 bases from J, the junction contained 7 bases not matched to a gene. The CDR3 nucleotides are TGTGCCAGCACTGGACAGGGGATCACCACCGGGGAGCTGTTTTTT. It encodes CASTGQGITTGELFF.

This chain's CDR3 is CSVVGGRLAFF. In nucleotides, the CDR3 is TGCAGCGTTGTAGGGGGGCGATTGGCTTTCTTT. The gene calls are TRBV29-1 and TRBJ1-1; tentatively, D is TRBD1 (6 bases). V dropped 4 bases and J dropped 11 bases, with 14 bases sitting between them. CDR3 length: 11 residues. Germline V lookup: CDR1 SQVTM, CDR2 ANQGSEA.

The V and J genes are TRBV28 and TRBJ1-1; 7 bases map to TRBD1. From germline, CDR1 is MDHEN and CDR2 SYDVKM. The CDR3 is made up of 14 amino acids. Unmatched junction bases numbered 4, after V lost 5 bases and J lost 1 base. This chain's CDR3 is CASSPRQGNTEAFF. The CDR3 coding sequence is TGTGCCAGCAGTCCGCGACAGGGGAACACTGAAGCTTTCTTT.

This chain connects TRBV19 to TRBJ1-1, with TRBD1 matching 8 bases. V shed 6 bases, J shed 5 bases, and the junction held 11 bases outside the gene matches. Germline V gene lookup returns CDR1 LNHDA and CDR2 SQIVND (reference sequence). This CDR3 is 15 amino acids long. The DNA of the CDR3 is TGTGCCAGTAGGCGGACAGGGATGTATGCGACTGAAGCTTTCTTT. Its protein is CASRRTGMYATEAFF. The variable domain in full, completed from reference TRBV19 and TRBJ1-1, reads DGGITQSPKYLFRKEGQNVTLSCEQNLNHDAMYWYRQDPGQGLRLIYYSQIVNDFQKGDIAEGYSVSREKKESFPLTVTSAQKNPTAFYLCASRRTGMYATEAFFGQGTRLTVV.

The chain has TRBV19 and TRBJ2-5; 10 bases align to TRBD2. V dropped 3 bases and J dropped 5; count of bases not matched to a gene: 6. The CDR3 sequence is 15 residues long. The germline V gene encodes CDR1 LNHDA and CDR2 SQIVND (reference sequence). The CDR3 DNA follows: TGTGCCAGTAGTATCGGGACTAGCGAAAGGGAGACCCAGTACTTC. Protein sequence: CASSIGTSERETQYF.

This chain connects TRBV5-5 to TRBJ2-7; D remains ambiguous. The V end was cut by 0 bases, the J end by 3 bases, with 4 bases between. The CDR3 sequence is 12 residues long. The germline CDR1 and CDR2 sequences are SGHKS and YYEKEE (reference sequence). The CDR3 is CASSLVGYEQYF. CDR3 DNA: TGTGCCAGCAGCTTGGTTGGCTACGAGCAGTACTTC. Full variable domain (missing parts from reference TRBV5-5 and TRBJ2-7): DAGVTQSPTHLIKTRGQQVTLRCSPISGHKSVSWYQQVLGQGPQFIFQYYEKEERGRGNFPDRFSARQFPNYSSELNVNALLLGDSALYLCASSLVGYEQYFGPGTRLTVT.

The V call is TRBV5-1, the J call TRBJ2-7; 7 bases are a match to TRBD2. CDR1 and CDR2 (germline): SGHRS, YFSETQ. The CDR3 loop spans 14 amino acids. Losses at the gene ends were 0 bases for V and 2 bases for J; bases not matched to a gene: 2. CDR3 residues: CASSLVTSAYEQYF. CDR3 sequence (DNA): TGCGCCAGCAGCTTGGTAACTAGCGCCTACGAGCAGTACTTC.

This clone has a handful of counts. The chain employs TRBV29-1 and TRBJ2-1; D is possibly TRBD2 (6 bases). This CDR3 region has 10 residues. V gave up 2 bases and J gave up 16 bases, with 12 bases separating them. The germline CDR1 and CDR2 sequences are SQVTM and ANQGSEA. The DNA of the CDR3 is TGCAGCGTTGAATCGGGGGTTGACTTCTTC. This gives the protein CSVESGVDFF.

In its sample, this clone was seen a few times. The sample contains more than one DNA sequence encoding this CDR3. The V call is TRBV19, the J call TRBJ2-6; D is uncertain. Germline CDR1 and CDR2: LNHDA and SQIVND (reference sequence). The CDR3 loop spans 16 amino acids. Trimming shortened V by 1 base and J by 0 bases, and 7 bases separated the two germline ends. The CDR3 loop reads CASSIVGGSGANVLTF. For the CDR3, the DNA is TGTGCCAGTAGTATAGTGGGCGGCTCTGGGGCCAACGTCCTGACTTTC.

This clone was picked up a small number of times. The chain carries TRBV7-9 and TRBJ2-7; possible D gene TRBD1, 6 bases. The V gene's germline CDR1 is SEHNR and CDR2 FQNEAQ (reference sequence). This CDR3 has 14 amino acids. Trimming removed 3 bases at V and 2 bases at J, with 11 bases between. The CDR3 protein is CASSFTGGPYEQYF. CDR3 DNA: TGTGCCAGCAGCTTCACTGGGGGCCCCTACGAGCAGTACTTC.

This clone was found a few times. The chain links TRBV28 to TRBJ2-5; D uncertain. The CDR3 spans 14 residues. The germline CDR1 and CDR2 sequences are MDHEN and SYDVKM. V lost 4 bases and J 2 bases, leaving 11 bases between the germline ends. The CDR3 here is CASSSQQVQETQYF. DNA for the CDR3: TGTGCCAGCAGTTCACAGCAGGTACAAGAGACCCAGTACTTC.

This sequence joins TRBV28 and TRBJ2-2; 10 nucleotides match TRBD2. Germline V gene sequence: CDR1 MDHEN, CDR2 SYDVKM. The length of the CDR3 is 16 residues. J gave up 4 bases and V 6 bases, and 8 bases lay outside the gene matches. The CDR3 loop is CASRYSGRAGTGELFF. CDR3 DNA: TGTGCCAGCAGGTACAGCGGGAGGGCCGGCACCGGGGAGCTGTTTTTT. The whole variable domain, filled in from reference TRBV28 and TRBJ2-2, reads DVKVTQSSRYLVKRTGEKVFLECVQDMDHENMFWYRQDPGLGLRLIYFSYDVKMKEKGDIPEGYSVSREKKERFSLILESASTNQTSMYLCASRYSGRAGTGELFFGEGSRLTVL.

The chain is built from TRBV21-1 and TRBJ1-5; TRBD1 was called by the table and not checked on the DNA. TRBV21-1 is a documented pseudogene. This CDR3 has 16 residues. The DNA of the CDR3 is TGTGCCAGCAGCCCAGGGGCCGACCATAGCAATCAGCCCCAGCATTTT. This codes for CASSPGADHSNQPQHF.